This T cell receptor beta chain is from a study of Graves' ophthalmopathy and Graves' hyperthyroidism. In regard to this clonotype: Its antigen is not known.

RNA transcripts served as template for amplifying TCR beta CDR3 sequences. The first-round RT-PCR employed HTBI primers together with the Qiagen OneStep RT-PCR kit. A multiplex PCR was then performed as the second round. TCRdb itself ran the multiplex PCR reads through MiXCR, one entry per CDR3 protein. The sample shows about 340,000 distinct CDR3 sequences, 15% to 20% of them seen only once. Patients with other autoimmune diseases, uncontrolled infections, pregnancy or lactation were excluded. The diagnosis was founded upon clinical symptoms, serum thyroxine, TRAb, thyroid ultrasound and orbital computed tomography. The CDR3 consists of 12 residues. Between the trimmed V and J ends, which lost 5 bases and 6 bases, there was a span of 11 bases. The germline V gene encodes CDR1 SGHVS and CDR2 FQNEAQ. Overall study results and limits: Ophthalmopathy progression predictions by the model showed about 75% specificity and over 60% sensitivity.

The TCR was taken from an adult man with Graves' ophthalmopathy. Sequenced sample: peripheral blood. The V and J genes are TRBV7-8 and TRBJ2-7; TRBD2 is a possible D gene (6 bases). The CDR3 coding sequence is TGTGCCAGCAGCCGTACTAGCATCGAGCAGTACTTC. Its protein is CASSRTSIEQYF.